This T cell receptor (beta chain) was captured in a study of T cell repertoires in cytomegalovirus infection. MiXCR, applied by TCRdb to the reads, yields one record per CDR3 protein. The sample lists 310,000 or so distinct CDR3 sequences, around 10% seen once, with about 2.3% in the top ten. CDR3 size: 15 residues. V lost 6 bases, J lost 0 bases, and 13 bases lay in between. This clonotype was counted many times. Sample: PBMCs. This TCR came from a human donor in good health (CMV status not recorded). Some clones in this sample may be carry-over from other donors' samples. The chain links TRBV12-3 or TRBV12-4 to TRBJ2-3; possible D gene TRBD2, 5 bases. The CDR3: CASSTTRTSTDTQYF. The CDR3 DNA reads as TGTGCCAGCAGCACAACCAGGACTAGCACAGATACGCAGTATTTT.